The clone carrying this T cell receptor (beta chain) was detected only once. The listed genes are named as in mouse. The read stops 1 residue short of the end of the CDR3; the missing end is completed from the germline J gene. The source of the sample is a study of tissue T cells after allogeneic stem cell transplantation. Libraries were prepared by immunoSEQ multiplex PCR; TCRdb keeps only in-frame clonotypes and omits some of them. The sample holds about 1,000 clones, roughly half seen once. The germline CDR1 and CDR2 sequences are SNHLY and FYNGKV (reference sequence). The length of the CDR3 is 14 residues. The V segment lost 1 base and the J segment 1 base; nucleotides outside the gene matches: 0. Time point given: mouse harvest day 14 after allogeneic transplant. Mouse grafts combined 10^7 T-cell-depleted bone marrow cells with 10^6 splenic CD5+ T cells. B6 (H2b) cells into BALB/c (H2d) mice; tissues taken at day 7 or 14.

This chain uses TRBV3 with TRBJ1-1; 7 bases fit TRBD1. The sequenced sample consisted of spleen. The clonotype comes from a female BALB/c mouse given C57BL/6 T cells with graft-versus-host disease after an allogeneic hematopoietic cell transplant. The CDR3 bases that were read are TGTGCCAGCAGCTTAGACAGGGGGAACACAGAAGTCTTC. Its protein is CASSLDRGNTEVF. The complete CDR3 reads CASSLDRGNTEVFF.